This entry lists 7 T cell receptor beta chains sequenced from one sample in a study of T cell responses to AZD1222 COVID-19 vaccine. The method was immunoSEQ multiplex PCR; TCRdb's version includes in-frame clones alone and lacks a portion of them. The sample records 80,000 to 95,000 clones, roughly 90% being singletons. The material sequenced was peripheral blood, taken on day 0 of MenACWY control vaccination. The receptors shown here come from an adult in good health.

This clone was seen just once. The V and J genes are TRBV7-3 and TRBJ2-1; 8 bases map to TRBD2. The length of the CDR3 is 15 residues. Germline V lookup: CDR1 SGHTA, CDR2 FQGTGA. The V and J ends lost 5 bases and 9 bases, in that order; junction bases with no gene match: 12. CDR3 protein: CASSMGTRVGSEQFF. As DNA, the CDR3 is TGTGCCAGCAGCATGGGGACTAGGGTAGGCAGTGAGCAGTTCTTC. The complete variable domain, with remaining parts taken from reference TRBV7-3 and TRBJ2-1, reads GAGVSQTPSNKVTEKGKYVELRCDPISGHTALYWYRQSLGQGPEFLIYFQGTGAADDSGLPNDRFFAVRPEGSVSTLKIQRTERGDSAVYLCASSMGTRVGSEQFFGPGTRLTVL.

The genes are TRBV5-5 and TRBJ2-7; 13 bases are shared with TRBD2. V lost 4 bases, J lost 3 bases, and 7 bases stayed unmatched. Germline lookup yields CDR1 SGHKS and CDR2 YYEKEE (reference sequence). The CDR3 is 16 amino acids. The CDR3 loop reads CASSLGLAGSFYEQYF. As DNA, the CDR3 is TGTGCCAGCAGCCTGGGACTAGCGGGATCTTTCTACGAGCAGTACTTC.

This clone appeared a few times. The chain carries TRBV9 and TRBJ1-4; TRBD1 matches at 9 bases. Germline assignment: CDR1 SGDLS and CDR2 YYNGEE. This CDR3 region has 15 residues. Trimming took 3 bases from V and 6 from J; bases not matched to a gene: 6. This CDR3 reads CASSDPTGGYEKLFF. CDR3 in DNA: TGTGCCAGCAGCGACCCCACAGGGGGCTATGAAAAACTGTTTTTT.

This sequence joins TRBV7-2 and TRBJ2-7, with D possibly being TRBD1 (6 bases). The CDR3 runs 14 residues. CDR1 and CDR2 from the germline V gene are SGHTA and FQGNSA. Trimming pared 4 bases from V and 3 bases from J, leaving 13 bases between. CDR3 residues: CASSYDRNFYEQYF. DNA for the CDR3: TGTGCCAGCAGCTACGACAGGAACTTCTACGAGCAGTACTTC.

The rearrangement uses TRBV23-1 and TRBJ2-3, with D tentatively TRBD2 (6 bases). TRBV23-1 falls under the ORF class, with uncertain function. The CDR3 sequence is 15 residues long. Trimming took off 4 bases at V and 1 base at J, with 12 bases between the two ends. CDR3 sequence reads: CASSRRRGRTDTQYF. CDR3 DNA: TGCGCCAGCAGTCGCCGGCGGGGCCGCACAGATACGCAGTATTTT.

The chain recombines TRBV19 with TRBJ2-1, with no clear D. In germline, CDR1 is LNHDA, CDR2 SQIVND (reference sequence). CDR3 length: 15 amino acids. The V and J ends lost 3 bases and 1 base respectively, with 10 bases between them. The CDR3 sequence: CASSIWAPSYNEQFF. The CDR3 coding sequence is TGTGCCAGTAGTATCTGGGCCCCGTCCTACAATGAGCAGTTCTTC. Filled out from reference TRBV19 and TRBJ2-1, the complete variable domain reads DGGITQSPKYLFRKEGQNVTLSCEQNLNHDAMYWYRQDPGQGLRLIYYSQIVNDFQKGDIAEGYSVSREKKESFPLTVTSAQKNPTAFYLCASSIWAPSYNEQFFGPGTRLTVL.

This chain joins TRBV14 and TRBJ1-2; no definite D call. Germline loops: CDR1 SGHDN, CDR2 FVKESK. The CDR3 spans 15 residues. V lost 1 base and J lost 3, with 12 bases in between. The CDR3 region has the DNA TGTGCCAGCAGCCAAGGATCTTGGCTTGACTATGGCTACACCTTC. Translated: CASSQGSWLDYGYTF.